The text below deals with one TCR beta chain. The antigen is unknown. Germline V gene lookup returns CDR1 MNHEY and CDR2 SMNVEV (reference sequence). There are 14 residues in the CDR3. These data belong to a study of CXCR3-negative and CXCR3-positive naive CD8 T cells. Study-level results: Against CXCR3-negative naive cells, CXCR3-positive naive cells showed more hydrophobic TRB CDR3s. TRB CDR3 properties indicated TCR strength, while surface CD5 was similar across naive subsets. In both naive subsets diversity was comparably high, whereas memory CD8+ cells showed much lower diversity. Cryopreserved cells showed partially decreased CXCR3 expression, and most assays used fresh PBMCs. Memory, not naive, CXCR3-negative and CXCR3-positive cells differed in TRBV-TRBJ usage.

The libraries of TRB cDNA were constructed through 5' RACE using UMI labels. Each CDR3 protein gets one entry in TCRdb, which reprocessed the 5' RACE reads and gives no DNA. The sample table sets out tens of thousands of distinct CDR3 sequences. The V call is TRBV27, the J call TRBJ1-1. Sequencing was performed on naive CXCR3+ CD8+ T cells from blood. The subset was: CD45RO-CCR7+CD27+CD95- naive CD8+ T cells expressing CXCR3 (TNR3+). This clonotype was obtained from a human donor in good health. Some clones in this sample may be carry-over from other donors' samples. This CDR3 is CASSLRAIGTEAFF.